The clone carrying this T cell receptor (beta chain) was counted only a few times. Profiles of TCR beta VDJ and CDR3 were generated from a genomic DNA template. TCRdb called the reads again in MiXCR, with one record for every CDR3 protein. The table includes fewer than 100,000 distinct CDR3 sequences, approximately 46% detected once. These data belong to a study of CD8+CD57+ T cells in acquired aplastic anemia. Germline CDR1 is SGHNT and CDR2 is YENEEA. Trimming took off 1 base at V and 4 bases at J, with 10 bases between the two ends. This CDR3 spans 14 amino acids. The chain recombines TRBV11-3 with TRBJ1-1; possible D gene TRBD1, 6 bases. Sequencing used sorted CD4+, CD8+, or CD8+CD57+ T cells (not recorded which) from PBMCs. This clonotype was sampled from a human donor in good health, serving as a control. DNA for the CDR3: TGTGCCAGCAGCTTAGGGGGGCAAGTCACTGAAGCTTTCTTT. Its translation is CASSLGGQVTEAFF.